One TCR beta chain is described in this entry. The sample is drawn from a study of blood T cell repertoires in COVID-19. About the study: PBMCs, B-cell-depleted T cells, or T cells provided the cDNA or gDNA that made up the material.

Germline V CDR1 and CDR2: KGHDR, SFDVKD. The CDR3 loop spans 13 amino acids. Trimming at V came to 9 bases and at J to 2 bases, leaving 4 bases not matched to a gene. Clones were sequenced by immunoSEQ multiplex PCR, and TCRdb holds only the in-frame ones, with some missing. The sample shows some 140,000 clones, 87% of them seen only once. The chain joins TRBV24-1 to TRBJ2-3, with 7 bases lining up with TRBD1. Sequenced: peripheral blood. This receptor was obtained from a man aged 50 or older with active COVID-19. The DNA of the CDR3 is TGTGCCACCGGGGACAGACTCACAGATACGCAGTATTTT. Protein product: CATGDRLTDTQYF.